These 32 T cell receptor beta chains originate from one sample sequenced in a study of Graves' ophthalmopathy and Graves' hyperthyroidism. As the template, RNA transcripts were used to amplify TCR beta CDR3 regions. Second-round multiplex PCR came after a first-round RT-PCR that employed HTBI primers. TCRdb ran MiXCR on the multiplex PCR reads and lists one entry per CDR3 protein. Among about 740,000 distinct CDR3 sequences, around 40% were seen once, and the ten largest hold about 40%. Sequencing input: peripheral blood. The receptors come from an adult man with Graves' ophthalmopathy.

The chain combines TRBV29-1 with TRBJ2-7; 10 nucleotides match TRBD1. V dropped 7 bases and J dropped 3; count of bases not matched to a gene: 18. CDR3 length: 17 residues. Germline V gene data show CDR1 as SQVTM and CDR2 as ANQGSEA. The CDR3 protein is CSALTRTGGGDGYEQYF. The CDR3 bases are TGCAGCGCCCTTACCCGGACAGGGGGAGGGGACGGCTACGAGCAGTACTTC.

The chain couples TRBV20-1 to TRBJ2-5, with 10 bases identical to TRBD1. CDR1 is DFQATT and CDR2 is SNEGSKA in the germline V gene (reference sequence). V shed 5 bases, J shed 5 bases, and the junction held 5 bases outside the gene matches. The CDR3 extends over 13 amino acids. The CDR3 DNA follows: TGCAGTGCTGGGGACAGGGGTGTGGAGACCCAGTACTTC. Protein: CSAGDRGVETQYF.

The chain employs TRBV4-2 and TRBJ1-3; 7 nucleotides agree with TRBD1. Germline V gives CDR1 LGHNA, CDR2 YNFKEQ. CDR3 length equals 16 residues. V dropped 2 bases and J dropped 2; count of bases not matched to a gene: 6. The CDR3 DNA follows: TGTGCCAGCAGCCAAACAGGGGAAGTAGCTGGAAACACCATATATTTT. This gives the protein CASSQTGEVAGNTIYF.

This clonotype has ten or more counts. The chain carries TRBV10-3 and TRBJ2-5, with a weak D call TRBD2 (5 bases). Per germline, CDR1 ENHRY and CDR2 SYGVKD. This CDR3 is 16 amino acids long. The V and J ends lost 0 bases and 1 base respectively, with 12 bases between them. CDR3 nucleotides: TGTGCCATCAGTGAGTCCAAGCCGGGGTCCCAAGAGACCCAGTACTTC. Translation gives CAISESKPGSQETQYF.

V and J are TRBV29-1 and TRBJ1-1; 7 nucleotides agree with TRBD1. The V gene end was trimmed by 1 base and the J gene end by 11 bases; junction bases not matched to a gene: 1. Per germline, CDR1 SQVTM and CDR2 ANQGSEA. The CDR3 sequence is 10 residues long. The CDR3 bases are TGCAGCGTTGAAGTAGGGGGCGCTTTCTTT. Amino acid sequence: CSVEVGGAFF.

The J gene is TRBJ2-5, the V gene TRBV25-1, with D hard to call. The CDR3 is 13 amino acids. The germline CDR1 and CDR2 sequences are MGHDK and SYGVNS. V was trimmed by 5 bases and J by 5 bases, leaving 12 bases between them. CDR3 nucleotide sequence: TGTGCCAGCAGTTTGCTTAGTTCGGAGACCCAGTACTTC. Its protein product is CASSLLSSETQYF. Full variable domain (remainder filled in from reference TRBV25-1 and TRBJ2-5): EADIYQTPRYLVIGTGKKITLECSQTMGHDKMYWYQQDPGMELHLIHYSYGVNSTEKGDLSSESTVSRIRTEHFPLTLESARPSHTSQYLCASSLLSSETQYFGPGTRLLVL.

Ten or more counts support this clonotype. The gene calls are TRBV7-9 and TRBJ1-5; 8 bases map to TRBD1. Per the germline V gene, CDR1 is SEHNR and CDR2 is FQNEAQ (reference sequence). With 5 bases clipped from V and 4 bases from J, the junction kept 7 bases outside the gene matches. This CDR3 is 15 amino acids long. The CDR3 region is CASSHWDRSNQPQHF. The DNA of the CDR3 is TGTGCCAGCAGCCATTGGGACAGGTCGAATCAGCCCCAGCATTTT.

In nucleotides, the CDR3 is TGCAGTGCCCGGGGACAGCTATATAGCAATCAGCCCCAGCATTTT. It codes for CSARGQLYSNQPQHF. This chain uses TRBV20-1 with TRBJ1-5; the match to TRBD1 covers 7 bases. V gave up 6 bases and J gave up 0 bases; unmatched junction bases: 8. CDR3 length: 15 residues. CDR1 and CDR2 from the germline V gene are DFQATT and SNEGSKA (reference sequence).

The gene calls are TRBV19 and TRBJ2-2, with 7 bases aligning to TRBD1. Germline lookup yields CDR1 LNHDA and CDR2 SQIVND (reference sequence). This CDR3 region has 18 residues. V was clipped by 2 bases and J by 6 bases; unmatched bases: 15. This CDR3 reads CASSINRGIITTAGELFF. The CDR3 DNA reads as TGTGCCAGTAGTATAAACAGGGGAATTATTACAACCGCCGGGGAGCTGTTTTTT.

The CDR3 region has the DNA TGCAGCGGAAGGGGTTGGACAGGGGGAGAGACCCAGTACTTC. The encoded protein is CSGRGWTGGETQYF. The chain recombines TRBV29-1 with TRBJ2-5, with TRBD1 matching 10 bases. The CDR3 has 14 residues. Per the germline V gene, CDR1 is SQVTM and CDR2 is ANQGSEA. After removal of 7 bases from V and 4 bases from J, the junction contained 9 bases not matched to a gene.

This clonotype appeared a few times. The V gene is TRBV9, the J gene TRBJ1-1, with TRBD1 identical over 8 bases. The CDR3 has 15 amino acids. J lost 1 base, V lost 2 bases, and 4 bases had no gene match. Germline V gene lookup returns CDR1 SGDLS and CDR2 YYNGEE. CDR3 amino acids: CASSVSTGGNTEAFF. CDR3 coding DNA: TGTGCCAGCAGCGTCAGTACAGGGGGGAACACTGAAGCTTTCTTT.

In its sample, this clonotype was seen a few times. CDR3 in amino acids: CASSTRGPITYGYTF. The CDR3 coding sequence is TGTGCCAGTAGTACCCGAGGACCGATAACCTATGGCTACACCTTC. The rearrangement links TRBV19 to TRBJ1-2; D unresolved. V was cut by 4 bases and J by 4 bases, with 16 bases left in between. The germline V gene has CDR1 LNHDA and CDR2 SQIVND (reference sequence). CDR3 length equals 15 residues. Based on the CDR3 plus reference TRBV19 and TRBJ1-2, the full variable domain is DGGITQSPKYLFRKEGQNVTLSCEQNLNHDAMYWYRQDPGQGLRLIYYSQIVNDFQKGDIAEGYSVSREKKESFPLTVTSAQKNPTAFYLCASSTRGPITYGYTFGSGTRLTVV.

This clonotype appeared a few times. The rearrangement uses TRBV6-6 and TRBJ2-6, with a possible D match to TRBD1 (6 bases). V was clipped by 10 bases and J by 2 bases, with 21 bases between them. CDR3 length: 17 residues. The germline V gene has CDR1 MNHNY and CDR2 SVGAGI (reference sequence). The CDR3 bases are TGTGCCATCTCTCGGGACATAAACTACGCTGGGGCCAACGTCCTGACTTTC. It codes for CAISRDINYAGANVLTF.

The gene calls are TRBV2 and TRBJ1-1; 7 nucleotides agree with TRBD1. The germline CDR1 and CDR2 sequences are SNHLY and FYNNEI. Losses at the gene ends were 5 bases for V and 7 bases for J; bases not matched to a gene: 10. The CDR3 has 14 amino acids. CDR3 loop: CASSTILRQGEAFF. CDR3 nucleotides: TGTGCCAGCAGTACCATACTTCGACAGGGTGAAGCTTTCTTT.

This clonotype was found a few times. The V and J genes are TRBV2 and TRBJ1-1; D ambiguous. The V end was cut by 6 bases, the J end by 1 base, with 15 bases between. The CDR3 is made up of 15 amino acids. CDR1 and CDR2 (germline): SNHLY, FYNNEI. CDR3 region: CASSLEPVTNTEAFF. DNA of the CDR3: TGTGCCAGCAGCTTAGAACCGGTAACGAACACTGAAGCTTTCTTT. Using reference TRBV2 and TRBJ1-1 for the parts outside the CDR3, the full variable domain is EPEVTQTPSHQVTQMGQEVILRCVPISNHLYFYWYRQILGQKVEFLVSFYNNEISEKSEIFDDQFSVERPDGSNFTLKIRSTKLEDSAMYFCASSLEPVTNTEAFFGQGTRLTVV.

This clonotype was counted a few times. J is TRBJ2-5 and V is TRBV9; 14 bases agree with TRBD2. The germline V gene has CDR1 SGDLS and CDR2 YYNGEE. This CDR3 region has 17 residues. The V and J ends lost 2 bases and 2 bases, in that order; junction bases with no gene match: 5. The CDR3 region has the DNA TGTGCCAGCAGCGTTGGGACTAGCGGGGGCGAACAAGAGACCCAGTACTTC. Protein product: CASSVGTSGGEQETQYF.

J is TRBJ2-5 and V is TRBV7-9, with 9 bases lining up with TRBD1. V shed 3 bases and J 9 bases; nucleotides not matched to a gene: 11. The CDR3 covers 15 residues. Germline V gene data show CDR1 as SEHNR and CDR2 as FQNEAQ (reference sequence). CDR3: CASSLAGQGSQPQYF. Here the CDR3 DNA reads TGTGCCAGCAGCTTGGCGGGACAGGGCAGTCAGCCCCAGTACTTC.

In this sample, this clonotype turned up many times. This chain connects TRBV7-9 to TRBJ2-6, with a tentative D call TRBD2 (7 bases). The V end was cut by 8 bases, the J end by 3 bases, with 17 bases between. CDR3 length equals 16 residues. Per germline, CDR1 SEHNR and CDR2 FQNEAQ (reference sequence). CDR3 sequence reads: CASASRGGGGANVLTF. CDR3 sequence (DNA): TGTGCCAGCGCCTCTAGGGGGGGAGGTGGGGCCAACGTCCTGACTTTC.

Concerning this clonotype: No conserved phenylalanine or tryptophan is present at the end of the CDR3, so a read error is the likely explanation. No DNA is shown, since the ends of the CDR3 on it are uncertain; the CDR3 is the one TCRdb lists. The chain is built from TRBV25-1 and TRBJ2-2; the table's D call of TRBD1 was not tested on the DNA. Germline assignment: CDR1 MGHDK and CDR2 SYGVNS. The CDR3 is 9 residues long, ends included. CDR3 amino acids: CASSAPGGG.

Ten or more counts support this clonotype. The chain links TRBV7-2 to TRBJ2-2; 10 bases line up with TRBD2. CDR1 is SGHTA and CDR2 is FQGNSA in the germline V gene. V lost 0 bases, J lost 5 bases, and 0 bases stayed unmatched. CDR3 length equals 15 residues. The CDR3 sequence: CASSLAGLATGELFF. The DNA for the CDR3 is TGTGCCAGCAGCTTAGCGGGACTAGCGACCGGGGAGCTGTTTTTT.

The chain recombines TRBV15 with TRBJ1-2; TRBD1 matches at 8 bases. Germline V CDR1 and CDR2: LNHNV, YYDKDF (reference sequence). V trimming: 5 bases; J trimming: 10 bases; junction bases outside the gene matches: 9. The CDR3 is 13 residues long. The CDR3 loop is CATSVGQGGDYTF. The CDR3 nucleotides are TGTGCCACCAGCGTTGGACAGGGCGGAGACTACACCTTC.

V gene TRBV20-1 combines with J gene TRBJ1-2, with D unresolved. V lost 8 bases and J lost 2, with 15 bases in between. Germline lookup yields CDR1 DFQATT and CDR2 SNEGSKA (reference sequence). The CDR3 has 13 amino acids. The chain's CDR3 is CSTADHVNYGYTF. CDR3 DNA sequence: TGCAGTACAGCGGACCACGTGAACTATGGCTACACCTTC.

This clonotype was found a few times. V usage is TRBV7-9 and J usage is TRBJ2-7; TRBD1 agrees at 9 bases. Per germline, CDR1 SEHNR and CDR2 FQNEAQ (reference sequence). V trimming: 3 bases; J trimming: 0 bases; junction bases outside the gene matches: 3. This CDR3 is 15 amino acids long. This CDR3 reads CASSLGTGYSYEQYF. DNA of the CDR3: TGTGCCAGCAGCTTGGGGACAGGGTACTCCTACGAGCAGTACTTC.

The chain combines TRBV29-1 with TRBJ2-5, with D maybe TRBD2 (6 bases). Trimming cost V 4 bases and J 7 bases, with 16 bases left between them. The CDR3 sequence is 13 residues long. Germline V gene sequence: CDR1 SQVTM, CDR2 ANQGSEA. The DNA of the CDR3 is TGCAGCGTTGGGAGGGGTGTGCCCGGGACCCAGTACTTC. Translating it yields CSVGRGVPGTQYF.

This clonotype was seen repeatedly, ten times or more. The chain has TRBV11-3 and TRBJ2-7, with 12 positions matching TRBD2. Trimming cost V 2 bases and J 4 bases; bases outside gene matches: 0. CDR1 is SGHNT, CDR2 YENEEA, per germline. CDR3 size: 14 residues. The CDR3, as DNA: TGTGCCAGCAGCTTACTAGCGGGAGGGTACGAGCAGTACTTC. Translating it yields CASSLLAGGYEQYF.

This chain joins TRBV30 and TRBJ1-2; possibly TRBD1 for D (5 bases). CDR3 length: 14 residues. Germline CDR1 is GTSNPN and CDR2 is SVGIG (reference sequence). Deletions cut 5 bases from V and 3 bases from J, with 16 bases between. The CDR3 sequence is CAWAFRDADYGYTF. Written as DNA, the CDR3 is TGTGCCTGGGCTTTTCGGGACGCCGACTATGGCTACACCTTC.

This clonotype was counted at least ten times. This rearrangement joins TRBV15 to TRBJ2-5; 8 nucleotides match TRBD2. Trimming took 3 bases from V and 5 from J; bases not matched to a gene: 11. This CDR3 has 16 amino acids. Germline values: CDR1 LNHNV, CDR2 YYDKDF (reference sequence). The CDR3, as DNA: TGTGCCACCAGCAGGGCTAGCGGGCGGAGGTGGGAGACCCAGTACTTC. It is translated as CATSRASGRRWETQYF.

About this clonotype: A read error may be the cause here, since a much bigger clone is one base away. The CDR3 protein is CASSTGPMSETQHF. As DNA, the CDR3 is TGTGCCAGCAGCACGGGACCGATGAGCGAGACCCAGCACTTC. This rearrangement joins TRBV7-9 to TRBJ2-5; D is possibly TRBD1 or TRBD2 (5 bases each). This CDR3 has 14 residues. CDR1 and CDR2 from the germline V gene are SEHNR and FQNEAQ (reference sequence).

This chain uses TRBV7-2 with TRBJ2-7; TRBD1 is a possible D gene (6 bases). The V and J ends lost 5 bases and 2 bases respectively, with 10 bases between them. Germline lookup yields CDR1 SGHTA and CDR2 FQGNSA. This CDR3 spans 13 amino acids. CDR3 bases: TGTGCCAGCAGCCGACAGGCTCCCTACGAGCAGTACTTC. It codes for CASSRQAPYEQYF.

This clonotype was observed many times. The chain has TRBV7-3 and TRBJ1-3; D not certain. CDR3 size: 14 residues. The germline V gene encodes CDR1 SGHTA and CDR2 FQGTGA. Trimming took 2 bases from V and 2 from J, leaving 7 bases between them. CDR3 nucleotide sequence: TGTGCCAGCAGCTTAGACGTGGCTGGAAACACCATATATTTT. Its protein product is CASSLDVAGNTIYF.

This CDR3 is CASSFGATRDGEKLFF. The CDR3 DNA sequence: TGTGCCAGCAGCTTTGGGGCGACGAGGGACGGTGAAAAACTGTTTTTT. The chain couples TRBV7-9 to TRBJ1-4, with D tentatively TRBD1 (5 bases). Germline-derived CDR1 and CDR2 are SEHNR and FQNEAQ (reference sequence). The length of the CDR3 is 16 residues. V lost 3 bases to trimming and J lost 7 bases, with 18 bases between them.

This clonotype was picked up many times. V gene TRBV29-1 combines with J gene TRBJ2-7; D gene unclear. V gave up 1 base and J gave up 7 bases, with 8 bases separating them. This CDR3 has 11 residues. Germline CDR1 and CDR2: SQVTM and ANQGSEA. CDR3 DNA: TGCAGCGTTGAAGGCAGGCGGGAGCAGTACTTC. Translated: CSVEGRREQYF.